The 10 T cell receptor beta chains listed next were all sequenced from one sample in a study of blood T cell repertoires in COVID-19. Profiled with immunoSEQ multiplex PCR; TCRdb holds only in-frame clones, not every one. The table includes fewer than 250,000 clones, about 77% detected once. The sequencing sample was made of PBMCs or T cells enriched from blood (not recorded which). The receptors stem from a woman between 45 and 65 years old with acute COVID-19.

The V and J genes are TRBV2 and TRBJ1-5; D not resolved. Germline loops: CDR1 SNHLY, CDR2 FYNNEI. The CDR3 spans 12 residues. V lost 8 bases to trimming and J lost 1 base, with 6 bases between them. The CDR3 region is CASGQSNQPQHF. The CDR3 DNA reads as TGTGCCAGCGGCCAGAGCAATCAGCCCCAGCATTTT.

The chain couples TRBV11-3 to TRBJ2-2; 7 positions match TRBD1. The V and J ends lost 4 bases and 3 bases, in that order; junction bases with no gene match: 8. The CDR3 has 16 residues. The germline gives CDR1 SGHNT, CDR2 YENEEA. The CDR3 DNA follows: TGTGCCAGCAGCTCCCAACAGGGGTGGGACACCGGGGAGCTGTTTTTT. It is translated as CASSSQQGWDTGELFF. Together with reference TRBV11-3 and TRBJ2-2, the CDR3 gives the full variable domain: EAGVVQSPRYKIIEKKQPVAFWCNPISGHNTLYWYLQNLGQGPELLIRYENEEAVDDSQLPKDRFSAERLKGVDSTLKIQPAELGDSAVYLCASSSQQGWDTGELFFGEGSRLTVL.

The V gene is TRBV6-4, the J gene TRBJ2-2; D may be TRBD2 (6 bases). Between the trimmed V and J ends, which lost 6 bases and 6 bases, there was a span of 14 bases. The CDR3 is 14 residues long. In germline, CDR1 is MRHNA, CDR2 SNTAGT. This chain's CDR3 is CASSLGGEAGELFF. The CDR3 bases are TGTGCCAGCAGCCTGGGCGGGGAGGCCGGGGAGCTGTTTTTT.

The gene calls are TRBV4-2 and TRBJ1-6, with 8 bases matching TRBD1. CDR3 length: 15 residues. Trimming removed 2 bases from V and 15 bases from J; junction bases left unmatched: 12. Per germline, CDR1 LGHNA and CDR2 YNFKEQ. The CDR3 reads CASSQQGQAHEILHF. The DNA for the CDR3 is TGTGCCAGCAGCCAACAGGGACAGGCCCACGAGATCCTCCACTTT.

Notes on this clone: The sample has other DNA sequences that encode this CDR3 too. The gene calls are TRBV27 and TRBJ1-2; the D gene is possibly TRBD1 (5 bases). Trimming took 4 bases from V and 8 from J, leaving 8 bases between them. CDR1 MNHEY and CDR2 SMNVEV come from the germline V gene (reference sequence). This CDR3 region has 11 residues. The CDR3 DNA is TGTGCCAGCAGTTCGGGGGTCGGCTACACCTTC. It specifies CASSSGVGYTF.

The chain combines TRBV7-8 with TRBJ2-1, with 11 bases aligning to TRBD2. The CDR3 covers 18 residues. With V trimmed by 5 bases and J by 5 bases, 14 bases remained unmatched. Germline lookup yields CDR1 SGHVS and CDR2 FQNEAQ. CDR3 DNA sequence: TGTGCCAGCAGCCCGCGGAATAGCGGGGGGGCCATCCACAATGAGCAGTTCTTC. It is translated as CASSPRNSGGAIHNEQFF.

The gene calls are TRBV10-1 and TRBJ1-1, with 7 bases lining up with TRBD1. In germline, CDR1 is WNHNN, CDR2 SYGVQD (reference sequence). V gave up 5 bases and J gave up 4 bases; unmatched junction bases: 1. This CDR3 has 12 amino acids. CDR3: CASSQGGTEAFF. Written as DNA, the CDR3 is TGCGCCAGCAGTCAGGGGGGCACTGAAGCTTTCTTT.

The CDR3: CASSLRASGGAGYTF. The CDR3 DNA reads as TGCGCCAGCAGCTTGCGTGCGTCGGGGGGCGCCGGCTACACCTTC. The chain combines TRBV5-1 with TRBJ1-2, with D perhaps TRBD1 (6 bases). Germline assignment: CDR1 SGHRS and CDR2 YFSETQ. The CDR3 loop spans 15 amino acids. V was trimmed by 1 base and J by 8 bases, leaving 18 bases between them.

The chain links TRBV6-2 or TRBV6-3 to TRBJ2-1; D is ambiguous. Trimming shortened V by 2 bases and J by 7 bases, and 12 bases separated the two germline ends. Per the germline V gene, CDR1 is MNHEY and CDR2 is SVGEGT. This CDR3 is 14 amino acids long. Here the CDR3 DNA reads TGTGCCAGCAGTTACCCGGCCTCGAGGAATGAGCAGTTCTTC. Translating gives CASSYPASRNEQFF.

This clone was seen only a few times. V and J are TRBV27 and TRBJ1-3; no clear D. Per the germline V gene, CDR1 is MNHEY and CDR2 is SMNVEV (reference sequence). The V gene lost 4 bases and the J gene lost 4 bases, with 17 bases spanning the gap. The CDR3 length is 16 residues. The CDR3 is CASSSKEFSRGNTIYF. CDR3 bases: TGTGCCAGCAGTTCAAAAGAATTTTCGCGAGGAAACACCATATATTTT.